These 20 T cell receptor beta chains were sequenced from one sample in a study of blood T cell repertoires in COVID-19. Sequenced by immunoSEQ multiplex PCR; TCRdb stores in-frame clones only, minus some. The data hold a few hundred thousand clones, with 91% observed a single time. The sequenced material came from PBMCs or T cells enriched from blood (not recorded which). Every receptor here comes from a human donor in a cohort exposed to, infected with or recovered from COVID-19 (not recorded which). The donor label of this sample is uncertain.

The rearrangement joins TRBV19 to TRBJ1-1, with 7 positions matching TRBD1. V shed 2 bases and J 4 bases; nucleotides not matched to a gene: 7. The CDR3 sequence is 15 residues long. The germline gives CDR1 LNHDA, CDR2 SQIVND (reference sequence). CDR3 nucleotides: TGTGCCAGTAGTATAATGGGACAGAGAATCACTGAAGCTTTCTTT. It translates to CASSIMGQRITEAFF.

The chain recombines TRBV10-3 with TRBJ2-5; TRBD1 matches 8 bases. This CDR3 has 13 amino acids. Germline CDR1 is ENHRY and CDR2 is SYGVKD. The J segment lost 3 bases and the V segment lost 10 bases, leaving 7 bases of the junction unmatched. Written as DNA, the CDR3 is TGTGCCACCCGAGAACAGGGGGAAGAGACCCAGTACTTC. Amino acids: CATREQGEETQYF.

The genes are TRBV5-7 and TRBJ1-5, with unresolved D. TRBV5-7 is sorted into the ORF group, with uncertain function. The CDR3 has 15 residues. Trimming took 4 bases from V and 5 from J, leaving 16 bases between them. The CDR3 DNA is TGTGCCAGCAGCCATTACCGGTTCTCTGATCAGCCCCAGCATTTT. Its translation is CASSHYRFSDQPQHF.

The chain links TRBV6-5 to TRBJ2-7; 7 positions agree with TRBD2. The germline V gene encodes CDR1 MNHEY and CDR2 SVGAGI. The CDR3 runs 13 residues. V lost 7 bases and J lost 3; bases outside the gene matches: 6. The CDR3 spells CASTRGLGYEQYF. The CDR3, as DNA: TGTGCCAGCACCCGTGGACTAGGCTACGAGCAGTACTTC.

This chain connects TRBV7-8 to TRBJ2-6; TRBD2 aligns across 10 bases. Germline V CDR1 and CDR2: SGHVS, FQNEAQ. V lost 4 bases, J lost 0 bases, and 0 bases stayed unmatched. The CDR3 is made up of 16 amino acids. Written as DNA, the CDR3 is TGTGCCAGCAGCTGGACTAGCGGCTCTGGGGCCAACGTCCTGACTTTC. This codes for CASSWTSGSGANVLTF.

The V and J genes are TRBV4-2 and TRBJ1-2; D not certain. There are 16 residues in the CDR3. The ends were cut back, 4 bases at V and 5 bases at J, with 20 bases in the middle. Germline values: CDR1 LGHNA, CDR2 YNFKEQ. The CDR3 region is CASSPRTDTPWYGYTF. The CDR3 DNA reads as TGTGCCAGCAGCCCTCGGACTGATACACCGTGGTATGGCTACACCTTC.

The chain has TRBV4-3 and TRBJ2-7; a possible D gene is TRBD2 (6 bases). CDR3 length: 14 amino acids. Trimming removed 4 bases from V and 6 bases from J, with 16 bases in between. From germline, CDR1 is LGHNA and CDR2 YSLEER. Here the CDR3 DNA reads TGCGCCAGCAGCCCCGGGACTTTAACAACCGAGCAGTACTTC. Protein product: CASSPGTLTTEQYF.

This rearrangement joins TRBV19 to TRBJ2-7; D might be TRBD1 (6 bases). Germline-derived CDR1 and CDR2 are LNHDA and SQIVND (reference sequence). The CDR3 length is 15 residues. Deletions cut 6 bases from V and 3 bases from J, with 18 bases between. CDR3 sequence: CASSLATGTDYEQYF. As DNA, the CDR3 is TGTGCCAGTAGCCTTGCGACAGGAACGGACTACGAGCAGTACTTC.

The chain uses TRBV19 and TRBJ2-7; TRBD1 matches 7 bases. CDR1 is LNHDA and CDR2 is SQIVND in the germline V gene (reference sequence). This CDR3 is 15 amino acids long. Trimming cost V 7 bases and J 3 bases; bases outside gene matches: 12. The CDR3 bases are TGTGCCAGTACCCCTACAGGGGCGACGATCTACGAGCAGTACTTC. It codes for CASTPTGATIYEQYF.

The chain has TRBV13 and TRBJ1-6, with a weak D call TRBD1 (5 bases). The CDR3 sequence is 15 residues long. CDR1 is PRHDT, CDR2 FYEKMQ, per germline (reference sequence). With 0 bases removed from V and 7 bases from J, the gap between germline ends came to 10 bases. DNA for the CDR3: TGTGCCAGCAGCTTAGGCGACAGAGAAAATTCACCCCTCCACTTT. Residues: CASSLGDRENSPLHF.

The CDR3 region has the DNA TGTGCCAGCAGCCCGGGGGGGCTTGGGGCCAACGTCCTGACTTTC. It translates to CASSPGGLGANVLTF. The chain combines TRBV6-5 with TRBJ2-6; 8 bases map to TRBD2. The CDR3 has 15 residues. V lost 6 bases, J lost 3 bases, and 4 bases stayed unmatched. The germline gives CDR1 MNHEY, CDR2 SVGAGI.

This clone was detected only a few times. This chain joins TRBV30 and TRBJ2-7; 9 bases are shared with TRBD1. CDR1 is GTSNPN, CDR2 SVGIG, per germline (reference sequence). With 3 bases clipped from V and 3 bases from J, the junction kept 12 bases outside the gene matches. CDR3 length equals 16 residues. The chain's CDR3 is CAWSFFLGDRDYEQYF. CDR3 DNA sequence: TGTGCCTGGAGCTTCTTTCTCGGGGACAGGGACTACGAGCAGTACTTC.

The chain employs TRBV5-5 and TRBJ2-3; TRBD1 matches at 10 bases. Germline V lookup: CDR1 SGHKS, CDR2 YYEKEE (reference sequence). V lost 4 bases to trimming and J lost 14 bases; unmatched junction nucleotides: 13. The CDR3 length is 14 residues. CDR3 region: CASSGGLDRGHTYF. The CDR3 bases are TGTGCCAGCAGCGGGGGACTAGACAGGGGGCACACGTATTTT.

The chain couples TRBV14 to TRBJ1-5, with D unclear. Germline V gives CDR1 SGHDN, CDR2 FVKESK. CDR3 length: 12 amino acids. The V end lost 4 bases, the J end lost 9 bases, and 10 bases lay between the germline ends. The CDR3 DNA follows: TGTGCCAGCAGCCCGGACGGAGGGCCCCAGCATTTT. Its protein is CASSPDGGPQHF.

The chain joins TRBV7-9 to TRBJ1-2, with D unresolved. This CDR3 contains 16 residues. Germline CDR1 SEHNR, CDR2 FQNEAQ (reference sequence). V was trimmed by 3 bases and J by 8 bases, leaving 22 bases between them. CDR3 in amino acids: CASSFYKGAPVDGYTF. CDR3 in DNA: TGTGCCAGCAGCTTTTATAAGGGAGCCCCTGTGGACGGCTACACCTTC.

The V and J genes are TRBV28 and TRBJ2-2, with TRBD2 as a possible D gene (7 bases). The germline V and J ends were trimmed by 7 bases and 6 bases, with 15 bases remaining between them. This CDR3 contains 14 residues. Per germline, CDR1 MDHEN and CDR2 SYDVKM. This CDR3 reads CASIIGGGSGELFF. CDR3 DNA: TGTGCCAGCATTATAGGGGGGGGCTCCGGGGAGCTGTTTTTT.

This chain connects TRBV5-1 to TRBJ1-6; the D gene is possibly TRBD1 (5 bases). This CDR3 is built from 14 residues. Per the germline V gene, CDR1 is SGHRS and CDR2 is YFSETQ. V lost 0 bases, J lost 6 bases, and 7 bases lay in between. CDR3 residues: CASSLGGLNSPLHF. For the CDR3, the DNA is TGCGCCAGCAGCTTGGGGGGACTTAATTCACCCCTCCACTTT.

This clone was observed once. V and J are TRBV6-1 and TRBJ1-5; no reliable D call. V was trimmed by 2 bases and J by 0 bases, leaving 8 bases between them. The germline V gene encodes CDR1 MNHNS and CDR2 SASEGT. This CDR3 has 15 amino acids. The CDR3 DNA reads TGTGCCAGCAGTGAATGGCAGAATAGCAATCAGCCCCAGCATTTT. The encoded protein is CASSEWQNSNQPQHF.

The chain uses TRBV27 and TRBJ2-1; 10 bases align to TRBD2. Per germline, CDR1 MNHEY and CDR2 SMNVEV (reference sequence). The CDR3 has 15 residues. The trim removed 3 bases at V and 6 bases at J, leaving 5 bases unmatched. The CDR3 loop is CASSLSGGAGNEQFF. CDR3 in DNA: TGTGCCAGCAGTTTGAGCGGGGGGGCGGGCAATGAGCAGTTCTTC.

The chain carries TRBV6-5 and TRBJ2-2; 9 bases fit TRBD1. Trimming took 4 bases from V and 6 from J; bases not matched to a gene: 9. Germline V gene data show CDR1 as MNHEY and CDR2 as SVGAGI. This CDR3 has 16 amino acids. CDR3 protein: CASSSTGTGFAGELFF. The CDR3 DNA follows: TGTGCCAGCAGTTCTACCGGGACAGGGTTTGCCGGGGAGCTGTTTTTT.